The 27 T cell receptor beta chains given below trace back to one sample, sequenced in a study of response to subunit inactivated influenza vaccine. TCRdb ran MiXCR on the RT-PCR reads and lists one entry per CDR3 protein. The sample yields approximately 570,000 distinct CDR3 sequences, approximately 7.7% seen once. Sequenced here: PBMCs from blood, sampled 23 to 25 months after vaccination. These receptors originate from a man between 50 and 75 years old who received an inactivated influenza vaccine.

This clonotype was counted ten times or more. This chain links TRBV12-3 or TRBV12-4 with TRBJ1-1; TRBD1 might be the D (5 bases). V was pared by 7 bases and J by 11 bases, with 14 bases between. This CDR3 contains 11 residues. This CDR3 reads CASTGGVSAFF. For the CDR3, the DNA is TGTGCCAGCACCGGGGGGGTGAGTGCTTTCTTT.

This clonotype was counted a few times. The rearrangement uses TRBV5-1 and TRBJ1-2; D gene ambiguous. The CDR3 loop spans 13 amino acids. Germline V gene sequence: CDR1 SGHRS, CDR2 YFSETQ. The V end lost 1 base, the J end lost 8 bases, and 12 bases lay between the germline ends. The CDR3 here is CASSLLHDGGYTF. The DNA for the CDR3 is TGCGCCAGCAGCTTGCTACACGACGGGGGCTACACCTTC.

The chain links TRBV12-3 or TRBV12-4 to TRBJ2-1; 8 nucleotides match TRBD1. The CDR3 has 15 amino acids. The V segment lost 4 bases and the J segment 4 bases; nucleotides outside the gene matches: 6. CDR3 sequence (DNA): TGTGCCAGCAGTTGGACAGGGAGCGGATACAATGAGCAGTTCTTC. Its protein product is CASSWTGSGYNEQFF.

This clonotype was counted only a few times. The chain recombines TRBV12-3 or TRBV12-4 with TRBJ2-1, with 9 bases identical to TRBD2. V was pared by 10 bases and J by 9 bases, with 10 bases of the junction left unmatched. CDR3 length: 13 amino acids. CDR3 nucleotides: TGTGCCACCTCCCCGGCGGGGGGGCGTGAGCAGTTCTTC. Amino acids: CATSPAGGREQFF.

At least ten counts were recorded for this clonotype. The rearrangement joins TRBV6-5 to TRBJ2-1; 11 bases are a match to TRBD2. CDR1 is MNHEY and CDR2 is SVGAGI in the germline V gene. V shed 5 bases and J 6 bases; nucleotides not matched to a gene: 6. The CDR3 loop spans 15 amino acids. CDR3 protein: CASSTSGGFGNEQFF. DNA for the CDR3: TGTGCCAGCAGTACTAGCGGGGGTTTCGGCAATGAGCAGTTCTTC.

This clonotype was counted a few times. For the CDR3, the DNA is TGTGCCAGCAGCTTCTCGGGTTCTAATGAAAAACTGTTTTTT. This translates into CASSFSGSNEKLFF. V and J are TRBV7-8 and TRBJ1-4; D is unclear. CDR3 length: 14 residues. Trimming took 3 bases from V and 3 from J, leaving 8 bases between them. The germline V gene has CDR1 SGHVS and CDR2 FQNEAQ.

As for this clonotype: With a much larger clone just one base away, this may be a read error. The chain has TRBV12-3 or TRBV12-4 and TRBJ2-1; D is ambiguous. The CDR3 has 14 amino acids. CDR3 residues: CASGFVTGNNEQFF. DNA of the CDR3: TGTGCCAGCGGTTTCGTTACCGGCAACAATGAGCAGTTCTTC.

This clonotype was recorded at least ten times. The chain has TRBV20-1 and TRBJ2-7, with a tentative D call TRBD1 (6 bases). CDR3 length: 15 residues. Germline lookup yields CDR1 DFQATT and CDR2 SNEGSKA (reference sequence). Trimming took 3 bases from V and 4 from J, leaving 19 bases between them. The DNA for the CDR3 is TGCAGTGCTAGTGGATCCGGGACACTGTTTTACGAGCAGTACTTC. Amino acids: CSASGSGTLFYEQYF.

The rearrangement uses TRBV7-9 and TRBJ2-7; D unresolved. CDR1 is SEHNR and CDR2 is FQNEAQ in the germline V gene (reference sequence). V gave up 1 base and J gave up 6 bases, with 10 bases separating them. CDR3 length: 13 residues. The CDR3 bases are TGTGCCAGCAGCTTAGTAGAGTTCGGCGAGCAGTACTTC. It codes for CASSLVEFGEQYF.

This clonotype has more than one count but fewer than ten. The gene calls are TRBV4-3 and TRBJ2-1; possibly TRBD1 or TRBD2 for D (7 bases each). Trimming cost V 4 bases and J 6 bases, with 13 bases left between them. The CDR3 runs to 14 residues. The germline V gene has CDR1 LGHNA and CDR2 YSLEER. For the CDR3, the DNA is TGCGCCAGCAGCCGAGGGAGGGGGCCCAATGAGCAGTTCTTC. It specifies CASSRGRGPNEQFF.

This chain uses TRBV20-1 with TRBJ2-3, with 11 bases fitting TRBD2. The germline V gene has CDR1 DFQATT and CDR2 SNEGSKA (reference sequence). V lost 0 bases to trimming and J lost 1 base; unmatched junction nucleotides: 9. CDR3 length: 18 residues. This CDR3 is CSAREGGLAVGGTDTQYF. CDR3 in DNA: TGCAGTGCTAGAGAGGGGGGACTAGCGGTAGGAGGCACAGATACGCAGTATTTT.

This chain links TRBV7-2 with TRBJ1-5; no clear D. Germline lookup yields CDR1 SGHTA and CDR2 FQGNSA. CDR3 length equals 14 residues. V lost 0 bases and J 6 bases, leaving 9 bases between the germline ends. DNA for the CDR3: TGTGCCAGCAGCTTAGCGTATGGGCGTCAGCCCCAGCATTTT. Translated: CASSLAYGRQPQHF.

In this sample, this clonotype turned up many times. As DNA, the CDR3 is TGCGCCACCCGCGAGATCTCTGGAAACACCATATATTTT. Translating gives CATREISGNTIYF. The J gene is TRBJ1-3, the V gene TRBV5-1; no reliable D call. Trimming removed 9 bases from V and 0 bases from J, with 10 bases in between. CDR1 is SGHRS, CDR2 YFSETQ, per germline. CDR3 size: 13 residues.

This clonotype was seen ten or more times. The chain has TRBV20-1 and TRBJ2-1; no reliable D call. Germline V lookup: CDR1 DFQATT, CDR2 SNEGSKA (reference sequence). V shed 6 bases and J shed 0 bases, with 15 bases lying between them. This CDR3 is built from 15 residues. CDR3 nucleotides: TGCAGTGCGACGACCTGGCGGAGCTCCTACAATGAGCAGTTCTTC. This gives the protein CSATTWRSSYNEQFF.

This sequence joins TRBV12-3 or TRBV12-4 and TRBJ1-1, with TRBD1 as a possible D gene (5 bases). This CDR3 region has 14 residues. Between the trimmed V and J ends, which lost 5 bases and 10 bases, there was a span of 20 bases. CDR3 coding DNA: TGTGCCAGCAGTCCCCGCCCTCAGGGATGGGGAGCTTTCTTT. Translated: CASSPRPQGWGAFF.

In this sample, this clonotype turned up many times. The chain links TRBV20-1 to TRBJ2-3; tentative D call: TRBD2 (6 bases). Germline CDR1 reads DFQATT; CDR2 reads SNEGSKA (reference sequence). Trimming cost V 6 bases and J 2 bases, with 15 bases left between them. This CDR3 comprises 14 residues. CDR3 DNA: TGCAGTGCAAGTAGCGGAGCTGACACAGATACGCAGTATTTT. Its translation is CSASSGADTDTQYF.

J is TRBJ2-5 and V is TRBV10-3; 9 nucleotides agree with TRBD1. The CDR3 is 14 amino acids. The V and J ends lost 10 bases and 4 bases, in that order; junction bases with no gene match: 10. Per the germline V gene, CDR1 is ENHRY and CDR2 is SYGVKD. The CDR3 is CATSGQGPGETQYF. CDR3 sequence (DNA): TGTGCCACTTCGGGACAGGGCCCGGGAGAGACCCAGTACTTC.

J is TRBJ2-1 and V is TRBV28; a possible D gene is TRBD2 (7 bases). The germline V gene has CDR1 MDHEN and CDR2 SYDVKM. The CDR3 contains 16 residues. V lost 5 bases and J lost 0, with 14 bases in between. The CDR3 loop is CASSVTGTTSYNEQFF. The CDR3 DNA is TGTGCCAGCAGTGTAACAGGGACTACCTCCTACAATGAGCAGTTCTTC.

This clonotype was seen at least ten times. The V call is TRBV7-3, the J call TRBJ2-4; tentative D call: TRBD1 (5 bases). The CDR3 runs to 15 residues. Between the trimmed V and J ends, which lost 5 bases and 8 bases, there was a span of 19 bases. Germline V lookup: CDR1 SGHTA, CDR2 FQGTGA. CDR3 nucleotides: TGTGCCAGCAGCCCTACGGGTTCCTTAGGGGACATTCAGTACTTC. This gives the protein CASSPTGSLGDIQYF.

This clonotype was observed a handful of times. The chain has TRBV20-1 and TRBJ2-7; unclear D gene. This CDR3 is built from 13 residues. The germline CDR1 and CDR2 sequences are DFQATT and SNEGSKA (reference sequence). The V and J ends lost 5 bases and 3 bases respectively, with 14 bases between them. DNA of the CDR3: TGCAGTGCTTTCCGGACCAGTGACTACGAGCAGTACTTC. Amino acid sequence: CSAFRTSDYEQYF.

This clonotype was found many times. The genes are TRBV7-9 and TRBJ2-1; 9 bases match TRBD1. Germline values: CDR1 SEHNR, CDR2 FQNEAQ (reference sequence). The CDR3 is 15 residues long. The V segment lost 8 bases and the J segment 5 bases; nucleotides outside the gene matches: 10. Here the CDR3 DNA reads TGTGCCAGCGGCAAGGGGACAGGGTATAACAATGAGCAGTTCTTC. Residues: CASGKGTGYNNEQFF.

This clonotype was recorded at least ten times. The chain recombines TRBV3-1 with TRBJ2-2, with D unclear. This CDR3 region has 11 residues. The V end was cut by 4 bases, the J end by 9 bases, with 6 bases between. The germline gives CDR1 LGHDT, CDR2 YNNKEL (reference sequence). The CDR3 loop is CASSPGWELFF. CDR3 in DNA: TGTGCCAGCAGCCCGGGTTGGGAGCTGTTTTTT.

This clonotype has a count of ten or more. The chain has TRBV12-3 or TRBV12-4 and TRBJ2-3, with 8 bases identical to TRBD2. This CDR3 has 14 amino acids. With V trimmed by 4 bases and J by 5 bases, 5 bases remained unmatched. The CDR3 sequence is CASSSGLDLDTQYF. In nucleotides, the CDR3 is TGTGCCAGCAGTTCGGGACTAGACCTAGATACGCAGTATTTT.

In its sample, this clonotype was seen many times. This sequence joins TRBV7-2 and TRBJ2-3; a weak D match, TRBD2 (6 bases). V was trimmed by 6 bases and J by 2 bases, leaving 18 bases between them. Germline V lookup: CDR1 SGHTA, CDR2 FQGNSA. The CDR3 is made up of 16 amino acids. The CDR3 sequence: CASSVWGRHTTDTQYF. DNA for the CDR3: TGTGCCAGCAGTGTATGGGGGAGGCACACCACAGATACGCAGTATTTT.

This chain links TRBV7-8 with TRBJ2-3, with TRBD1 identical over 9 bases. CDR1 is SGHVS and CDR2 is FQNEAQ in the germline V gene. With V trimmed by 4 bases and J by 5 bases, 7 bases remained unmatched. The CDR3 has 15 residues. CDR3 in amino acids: CASSSQLGQGDTQYF. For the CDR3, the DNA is TGTGCCAGCAGCTCACAATTGGGACAGGGAGATACGCAGTATTTT.

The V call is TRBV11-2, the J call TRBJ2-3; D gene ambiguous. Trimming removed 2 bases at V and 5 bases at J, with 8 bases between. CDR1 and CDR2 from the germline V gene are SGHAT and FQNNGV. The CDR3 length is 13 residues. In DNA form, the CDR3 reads TGTGCCAGCAGCTTATCTGGGGTAGATACGCAGTATTTT. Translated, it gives CASSLSGVDTQYF.

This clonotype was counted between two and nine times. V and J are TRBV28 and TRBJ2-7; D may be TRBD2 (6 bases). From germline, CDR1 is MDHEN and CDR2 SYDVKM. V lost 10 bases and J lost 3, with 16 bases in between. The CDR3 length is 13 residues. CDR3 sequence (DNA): TGTGCCACCTCAAGGAGGGAAAGCTACGAGCAGTACTTC. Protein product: CATSRRESYEQYF.